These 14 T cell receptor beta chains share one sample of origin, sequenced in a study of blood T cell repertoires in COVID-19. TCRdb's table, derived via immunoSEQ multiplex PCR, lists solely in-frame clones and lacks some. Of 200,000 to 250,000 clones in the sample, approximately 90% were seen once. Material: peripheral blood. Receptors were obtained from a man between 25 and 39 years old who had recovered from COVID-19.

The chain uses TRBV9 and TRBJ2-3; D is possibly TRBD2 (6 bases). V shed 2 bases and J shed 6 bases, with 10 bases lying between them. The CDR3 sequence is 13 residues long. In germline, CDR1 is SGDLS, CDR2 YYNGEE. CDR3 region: CASSVRGPDTQYF. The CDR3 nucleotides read TGTGCCAGCAGCGTGCGGGGCCCCGATACGCAGTATTTT.

The CDR3 spells CASSSLAGHTGELFF. The CDR3 DNA reads TGTGCCAGCAGCTCCCTAGCGGGGCACACCGGGGAGCTGTTTTTT. The chain has TRBV7-7 and TRBJ2-2; TRBD2 matches 9 bases. V shed 4 bases and J 3 bases; nucleotides not matched to a gene: 3. This CDR3 spans 15 amino acids. From germline, CDR1 is SSHAT and CDR2 FNYEAQ (reference sequence).

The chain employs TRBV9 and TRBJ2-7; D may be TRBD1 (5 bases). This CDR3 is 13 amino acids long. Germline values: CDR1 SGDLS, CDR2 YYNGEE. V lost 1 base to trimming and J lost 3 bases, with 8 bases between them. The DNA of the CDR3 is TGTGCCAGCAGCGTATACGACAGCTACGAGCAGTACTTC. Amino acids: CASSVYDSYEQYF.

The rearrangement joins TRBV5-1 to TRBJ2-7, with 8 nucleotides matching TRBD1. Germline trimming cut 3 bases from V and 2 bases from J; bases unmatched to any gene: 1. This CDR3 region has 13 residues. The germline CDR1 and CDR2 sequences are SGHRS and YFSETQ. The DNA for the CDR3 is TGCGCCAGCAGCTGGACAGGGCCCTACGAGCAGTACTTC. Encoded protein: CASSWTGPYEQYF.

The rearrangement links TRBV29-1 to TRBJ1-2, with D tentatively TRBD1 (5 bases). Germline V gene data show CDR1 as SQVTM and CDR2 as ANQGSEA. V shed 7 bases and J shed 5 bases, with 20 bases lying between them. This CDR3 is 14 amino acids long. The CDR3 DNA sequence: TGCAGCGCTGGGGCTCAGAGCTCTGGGTATGGCTACACCTTC. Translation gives CSAGAQSSGYGYTF.

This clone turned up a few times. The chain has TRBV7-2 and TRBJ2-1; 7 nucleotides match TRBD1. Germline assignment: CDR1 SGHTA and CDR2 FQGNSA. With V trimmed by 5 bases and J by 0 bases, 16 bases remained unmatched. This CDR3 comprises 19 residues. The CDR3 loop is CASSRTLRGQTSSYNEQFF. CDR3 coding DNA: TGTGCCAGCAGCCGGACCCTCCGGGGACAGACTTCCTCCTACAATGAGCAGTTCTTC.

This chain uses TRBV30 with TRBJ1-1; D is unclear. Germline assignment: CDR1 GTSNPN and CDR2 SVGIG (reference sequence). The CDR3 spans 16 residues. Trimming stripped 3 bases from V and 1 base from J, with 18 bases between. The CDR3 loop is CAWRGRRWRANTEAFF. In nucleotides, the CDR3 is TGTGCCTGGAGAGGTAGGAGGTGGAGGGCGAACACTGAAGCTTTCTTT.

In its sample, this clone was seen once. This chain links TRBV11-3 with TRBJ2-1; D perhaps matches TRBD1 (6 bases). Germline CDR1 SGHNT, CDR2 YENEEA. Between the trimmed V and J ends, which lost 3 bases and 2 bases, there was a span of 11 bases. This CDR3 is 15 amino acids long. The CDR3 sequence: CASSLGHKAYNEQFF. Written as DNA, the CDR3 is TGTGCCAGCAGCTTGGGACACAAAGCCTACAATGAGCAGTTCTTC.

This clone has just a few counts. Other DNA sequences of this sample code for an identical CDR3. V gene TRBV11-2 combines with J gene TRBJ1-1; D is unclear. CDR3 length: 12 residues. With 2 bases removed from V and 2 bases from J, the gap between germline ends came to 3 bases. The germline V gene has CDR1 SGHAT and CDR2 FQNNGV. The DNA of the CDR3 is TGTGCCAGCAGCTTATCAAACACTGAAGCTTTCTTT. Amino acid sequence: CASSLSNTEAFF.

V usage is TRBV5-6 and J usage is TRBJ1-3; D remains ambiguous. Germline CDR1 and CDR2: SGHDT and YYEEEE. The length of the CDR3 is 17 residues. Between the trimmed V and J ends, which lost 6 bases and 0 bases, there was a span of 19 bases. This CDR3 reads CASNLGRLANSGNTIYF. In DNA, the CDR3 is TGTGCCAGCAACCTGGGGAGGTTGGCGAACTCTGGAAACACCATATATTTT.

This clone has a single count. The DNA for the CDR3 is TGCACCAGCAGCCAAATCGACCTGAGGGAGACCCAGTACTTC. This encodes CTSSQIDLRETQYF. This chain joins TRBV1 and TRBJ2-5; the DNA was not compared with TRBD2, the D call given in the table. TRBV1 is a pseudogene. This CDR3 region has 14 residues.

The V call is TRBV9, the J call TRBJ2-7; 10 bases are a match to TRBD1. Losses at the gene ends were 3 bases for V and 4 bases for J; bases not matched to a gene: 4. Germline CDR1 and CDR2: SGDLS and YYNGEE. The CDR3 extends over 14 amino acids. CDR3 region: CASSAPGQGYEQYF. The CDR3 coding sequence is TGTGCCAGCAGCGCCCCGGGACAGGGGTACGAGCAGTACTTC.

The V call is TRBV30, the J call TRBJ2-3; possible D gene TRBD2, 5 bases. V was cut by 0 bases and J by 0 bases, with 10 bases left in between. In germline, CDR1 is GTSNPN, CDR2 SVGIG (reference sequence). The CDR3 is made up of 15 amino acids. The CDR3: CAWSVEAISTDTQYF. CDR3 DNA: TGTGCCTGGAGTGTGGAGGCGATTAGCACAGATACGCAGTATTTT.

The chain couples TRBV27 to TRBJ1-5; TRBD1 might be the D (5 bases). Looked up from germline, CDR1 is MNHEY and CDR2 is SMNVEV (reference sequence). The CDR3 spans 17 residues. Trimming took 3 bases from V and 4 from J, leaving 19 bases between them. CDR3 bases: TGTGCCAGCAGTTTGACGCTTAGTGGCAGGGCTAATCAGCCCCAGCATTTT. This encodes CASSLTLSGRANQPQHF.